The source of this TCR beta chain is a study of blood T cell repertoires in COVID-19. Germline V lookup: CDR1 MGHDK, CDR2 SYGVNS. This CDR3 has 14 residues. V lost 9 bases and J 1 base, leaving 13 bases between the germline ends. Method: immunoSEQ multiplex PCR; TCRdb's copy keeps in-frame clones and lacks some. Of about 230,000 clones listed, around 90% were seen once; the top ten hold about a tenth. The receptor's source is a man younger than 45 who had recovered from COVID-19. The chain has TRBV25-1 and TRBJ1-5; D gene uncertain. Specimen: PBMCs or T cells enriched from blood (not recorded which). Written as DNA, the CDR3 is TGTGCCAGTGGGGAGGACGGGAGCAATCAGCCCCAGCATTTT. The encoded protein is CASGEDGSNQPQHF.